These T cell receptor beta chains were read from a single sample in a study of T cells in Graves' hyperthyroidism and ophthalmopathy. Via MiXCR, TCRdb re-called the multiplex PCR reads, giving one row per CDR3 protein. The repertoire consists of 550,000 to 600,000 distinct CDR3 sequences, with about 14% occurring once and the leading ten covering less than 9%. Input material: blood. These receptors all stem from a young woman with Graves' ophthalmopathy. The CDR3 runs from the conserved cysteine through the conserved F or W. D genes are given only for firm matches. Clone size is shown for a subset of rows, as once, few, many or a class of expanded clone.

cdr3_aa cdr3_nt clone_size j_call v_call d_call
CASGDLGGYEQYF TGTGCCAGCGGAGACCTAGGTGGATACGAGCAGTACTTC many TRBJ2-7 TRBV6-1 NA
CASSLGTGAGNIQYF TGTGCCAGCAGTTTGGGGACGGGAGCCGGGAACATTCAGTACTTC NA TRBJ2-4 TRBV28 NA
CASSGQGRQPQHF TGTGCCAGCAGCGGACAGGGACGACAGCCCCAGCATTTT many TRBJ1-5 TRBV6-1 TRBD1
CASSYRDRASSGNTIYF TGTGCCAGCAGCTACAGGGACAGGGCCAGCTCTGGAAACACCATATATTTT NA TRBJ1-3 TRBV27 TRBD1
CASSDGRSGGRQPQHF TGTGCCAGCAGTGATGGAAGGTCAGGGGGTCGGCAGCCCCAGCATTTT few TRBJ1-5 TRBV2 TRBD1
CASKAGTGGEQYF TGTGCCTCCAAAGCAGGGACAGGGGGCGAGCAGTACTTC NA TRBJ2-7 TRBV2 TRBD1
CASSQDPRGARDTEAFF TGTGCCAGCAGCCAAGATCCCAGGGGGGCACGGGATACTGAAGCTTTCTTT many TRBJ1-1 TRBV3-1 TRBD1
CSASGTGGADEQFF TGCAGTGCTTCGGGGACAGGGGGCGCGGATGAGCAGTTCTTC NA TRBJ2-1 TRBV20-1 TRBD1
CASSSPGQGSLETQYF TGTGCCAGCAGCTCCCCGGGACAGGGTTCGTTAGAGACCCAGTACTTC many TRBJ2-5 TRBV7-9 TRBD1
CASSQTPLGGRRETQYF TGCGCCAGCAGCCAAACACCCCTCGGGGGGAGACGAGAGACCCAGTACTTC NA TRBJ2-5 TRBV4-1 TRBD2
CSARRGASGYEQYF TGCAGTGCTAGGAGGGGGGCTAGCGGCTACGAGCAGTACTTC NA TRBJ2-7 TRBV20-1 NA
CASSQDERGELFF TGTGCCAGCAGCCAAGATGAGAGGGGGGAGCTGTTTTTT many TRBJ2-2 TRBV3-1 NA
CASRTRTGGLNQPQHF TGTGCCAGCAGAACACGGACAGGGGGCCTCAATCAGCCCCAGCATTTT many TRBJ1-5 TRBV2 TRBD1
CASSVAVTTNEKLFF TGTGCCAGCAGCGTAGCTGTGACTACTAATGAAAAACTGTTTTTT many TRBJ1-4 TRBV9 NA
CSARGGDFPANQPQHF TGCAGTGCTAGGGGGGGGGACTTCCCCGCCAATCAGCCCCAGCATTTT NA TRBJ1-5 TRBV20-1 NA
CSVEDPVSSYEQYF TGCAGCGTTGAAGATCCCGTCAGCTCCTACGAGCAGTACTTC many TRBJ2-7 TRBV29-1 NA
CASSQAGRARNEQFF TGTGCCAGCAGCCAAGCCGGGAGGGCCAGGAATGAGCAGTTCTTC many TRBJ2-1 TRBV3-1 TRBD2
CSVGTSVSYEQYF TGCAGCGTCGGGACTAGCGTATCCTACGAGCAGTACTTC many TRBJ2-7 TRBV29-1 TRBD2
CSARAMGRGTGGIGYTF TGCAGTGCTAGAGCGATGGGTCGAGGGACAGGGGGCATCGGCTACACCTTC few TRBJ1-2 TRBV20-1 TRBD1
CSVEGLSRSTEAFF TGCAGCGTTGAAGGACTGAGCCGAAGCACTGAAGCTTTCTTT many TRBJ1-1 TRBV29-1 NA
CSARTPTSGRAGTDTQYF TGCAGTGCTAGAACCCCGACTAGCGGGAGGGCCGGCACAGATACGCAGTATTTT once TRBJ2-3 TRBV20-1 TRBD2
CSVVAYEAFF TGCAGCGTTGTTGCCTATGAAGCTTTCTTT many TRBJ1-1 TRBV29-1 NA
CSARSDRVSNQPQHF TGCAGTGCTAGGTCGGACAGGGTCTCCAATCAGCCCCAGCATTTT NA TRBJ1-5 TRBV20-1 TRBD1
CSAGGLAGAGYEQYF TGCAGTGCTGGGGGGTTGGCGGGAGCGGGCTACGAGCAGTACTTC NA TRBJ2-7 TRBV20-1 TRBD2
CASSAEVAGGREQYF TGTGCCAGCAGTGCCGAAGTAGCGGGAGGCCGGGAGCAGTACTTC NA TRBJ2-7 TRBV2 TRBD2
CSVAGDGYGYTF TGCAGCGTCGCGGGGGATGGATATGGCTACACCTTC many TRBJ1-2 TRBV29-1 NA
CASSLTYTSGNEQFF TGTGCCAGCAGCTTAACGTACACTAGCGGAAATGAGCAGTTCTTC NA TRBJ2-1 TRBV7-3 TRBD2
CASSQRQGNEQFF TGCGCCAGCAGCCAGCGACAGGGCAATGAGCAGTTCTTC few TRBJ2-1 TRBV4-1 TRBD1
CAGGPTWNSPLHF TGTGCCGGGGGACCAACGTGGAATTCACCCCTCCACTTT many TRBJ1-6 TRBV30 NA
CASSQDAAYEQYF TGCGCCAGCAGCCAAGACGCAGCATACGAGCAGTACTTC NA TRBJ2-7 TRBV4-3 NA
CSARDPGLAGYEQYF TGCAGTGCTAGAGACCCGGGACTAGCGGGATACGAGCAGTACTTC many TRBJ2-7 TRBV20-1 TRBD2
CASSQEEEYYEQYF TGCGCCAGCAGCCAAGAAGAGGAGTACTACGAGCAGTACTTC NA TRBJ2-7 TRBV4-3 NA
CASSSPSGTSGYEQYF TGTGCCAGCAGCTCGCCCTCCGGGACTAGCGGCTACGAGCAGTACTTC NA TRBJ2-7 TRBV7-9 TRBD2
CASSPNWVHKKAQPQHF TGTGCCAGTAGTCCGAACTGGGTCCACAAGAAGGCTCAGCCCCAGCATTTT NA TRBJ1-5 TRBV19 NA
CASSLFASATGETQYF TGTGCCAGCAGCTTATTCGCTAGCGCCACAGGGGAGACCCAGTACTTC many TRBJ2-5 TRBV11-3 NA
CASSQAWGGNSPPHF TGTGCCAGCAGTCAGGCCTGGGGCGGTAATTCACCCCCCCACTTT NA TRBJ1-6 TRBV6-1 NA
CSVVGSRGSAQHF TGCAGCGTTGTGGGGAGCAGGGGGTCAGCCCAGCATTTT NA TRBJ1-5 TRBV29-1 TRBD1
CASSFSGYNNEQFF TGTGCCAGCAGTTTTAGCGGGTATAACAATGAGCAGTTCTTC many TRBJ2-1 TRBV28 TRBD2
CASSPERGLTYEQYF TGTGCCAGCAGTCCCGAAAGGGGACTTACCTACGAGCAGTACTTC many TRBJ2-7 TRBV12-3/TRBV12-4 NA
CAIWTLNYGYTF TGTGCCATTTGGACTTTGAACTATGGCTACACCTTC few TRBJ1-2 TRBV27 NA
CASSQDRGAKRSGAYEQYF TGCGCCAGCAGCCAAGATCGGGGGGCGAAGCGGTCGGGGGCCTACGAGCAGTACTTC once TRBJ2-7 TRBV4-1 NA
CASSFRGPVYEQYF TGTGCCAGCAGTTTTAGGGGGCCAGTATACGAGCAGTACTTC many TRBJ2-7 TRBV12-3/TRBV12-4 TRBD1
CSTTLGDGEQFF TGTTCCACAACCTTGGGGGATGGTGAGCAGTTCTTC NA TRBJ2-1 TRBV10-3 NA
CASSLDSSDTQYF TGTGCCAGCAGCTTGGACAGTTCCGATACGCAGTATTTT NA TRBJ2-3 TRBV5-4 NA
CASGQGSTEAFF TGTGCCAGCGGACAGGGGAGCACTGAAGCTTTCTTT many TRBJ1-1 TRBV27 TRBD1
CASIRTGSTEAFF TGTGCCAGCATCCGTACAGGTTCCACTGAAGCTTTCTTT NA TRBJ1-1 TRBV6-2/TRBV6-3 NA
CASSFRPTNEKLFF TGTGCCAGCAGTTTTAGGCCAACTAATGAAAAACTGTTTTTT many TRBJ1-4 TRBV12-3/TRBV12-4 NA
CASKQGNQPQHF TGTGCCAGCAAACAGGGAAATCAGCCCCAGCATTTT many TRBJ1-5 TRBV2 NA
CSVKLQGKLTGELLF TGCAGCGTTAAGCTTCAGGGAAAACTCACCGGGGAGCTGCTTTTT NA TRBJ2-2 TRBV29-1 NA
CANSQGSTGANEQYF TGTGCCAACAGCCAAGGATCCACAGGGGCGAACGAGCAGTACTTC NA TRBJ2-7 TRBV3-1 TRBD1
CASSPRERETQYF TGTGCCAGCTCACCACGGGAGCGGGAGACCCAGTACTTC many TRBJ2-5 TRBV18 NA
CSATSPGRVVTGEQYF TGCAGTGCTACATCCCCAGGCAGGGTCGTCACCGGCGAGCAGTACTTC many TRBJ2-7 TRBV20-1 NA
CASSQRTNEQFF TGTGCCAGCAGCCAAAGGACAAATGAGCAGTTCTTC many TRBJ2-1 TRBV3-1 NA
CASSGTGIGQGQTQYF TGTGCCAGCAGTGGCACTGGAATAGGACAGGGGCAGACCCAGTACTTC many TRBJ2-5 TRBV27 TRBD1
CASSGGQASTEAFF TGTGCCAGCAGCGGGGGACAGGCGAGCACTGAAGCTTTCTTT many TRBJ1-1 TRBV5-6 TRBD1
CSVEGGRDSTEAFF TGCAGCGTTGAAGGGGGCAGGGATAGCACTGAAGCTTTCTTT NA TRBJ1-1 TRBV29-1 NA
CSVEVLQGGGYTF TGCAGCGTTGAAGTCCTACAGGGAGGTGGCTACACCTTC few TRBJ1-2 TRBV29-1 NA
CASKRRGATETQYF TGTGCCAGCAAACGTAGAGGGGCCACAGAGACCCAGTACTTC many TRBJ2-5 TRBV6-1 NA
CASSVPADEKLFF TGTGCCAGCAGTGTCCCCGCGGATGAAAAACTGTTTTTT many TRBJ1-4 TRBV28 NA
CASSLLGGGDNEQFF TGTGCCAGCAGCTTACTGGGTGGCGGGGACAATGAGCAGTTCTTC NA TRBJ2-1 TRBV7-3 NA